This T cell receptor (beta chain) originates from a study of graft-versus-host responses after intestinal transplantation. Across the study: Recipients uniformly received anti-thymocyte globulin induction, followed by tacrolimus and steroids for roughly three years.

Sequencing was performed with immunoSEQ multiplex PCR; in TCRdb, only in-frame clones are kept and a portion is missing. The sample has about 120,000 clones, over 80% seen once. Findings and caveats of the study: Allograft graft-versus-host to host-versus-graft clonal ratios ran high in patients with graft-donor T cell macrochimerism. The authors found GvH clones in recipient marrow, some appearing first in ileum or blood.

Note on this clone: Its antigen is currently unknown.

Germline CDR1 LNHDA, CDR2 SQIVND (reference sequence). Germline trimming cut 4 bases from V and 0 bases from J; bases unmatched to any gene: 5. This CDR3 is 17 amino acids long. This clonotype was obtained from a human donor who received an intestinal transplant. The chain employs TRBV19 and TRBJ2-1, with 11 bases lining up with TRBD2. Sample: unstimulated CD4+ T cells sorted from spleen or lymph node cells, taken before intestinal transplant. DNA for the CDR3: TGTGCCAGTAGTAGGGGGACTAGCGGCAGCTCCTACAATGAGCAGTTCTTC. Encoded protein: CASSRGTSGSSYNEQFF.